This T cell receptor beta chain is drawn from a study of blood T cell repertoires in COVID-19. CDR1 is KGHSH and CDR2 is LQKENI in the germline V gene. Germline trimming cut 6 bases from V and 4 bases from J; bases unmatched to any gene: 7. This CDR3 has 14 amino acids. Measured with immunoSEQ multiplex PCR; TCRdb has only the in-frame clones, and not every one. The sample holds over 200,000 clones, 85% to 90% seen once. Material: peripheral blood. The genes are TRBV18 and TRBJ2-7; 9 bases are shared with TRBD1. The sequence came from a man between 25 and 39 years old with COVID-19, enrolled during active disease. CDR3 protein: CASSPGTGRYEQYF. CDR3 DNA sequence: TGTGCCAGCTCCCCCGGGACAGGGAGGTACGAGCAGTACTTC.